A single sample gave rise to the 19 T cell receptor beta chains below, sequenced in a study of siplizumab effects on memory and regulatory T cells. No antigen is known for these receptors. Researchers cocultured the mixed lymphocyte reaction cells at 37°C for less than 7 days. Measured with immunoSEQ multiplex PCR; TCRdb has only the in-frame clones, and not every one. The sample lists roughly 5,300 clones; 40% to 55% were seen once. The sequenced sample consisted of CFSE-low (dividing) CD8+ T cells sorted from an allogeneic mixed lymphocyte reaction. The receptors derive from a human donor in good health; the cells came from an allogeneic mixed lymphocyte reaction. Some clones in this sample may be carry-over from other donors' samples.

This clone was detected only a few times. At one boundary the junction diverges from the germline segment, which might be a read error. The V gene is TRBV7-9, the J gene TRBJ2-1; unclear D gene. Germline V gene lookup returns CDR1 SEHNR and CDR2 FQNEAQ (reference sequence). The CDR3 is 12 residues long. The CDR3 region is CASSLELVNWVF. For the CDR3, the DNA is TGTGCCAGCAGCTTAGAGTTGGTGAATTGGGTCTTC.

The chain employs TRBV7-3 and TRBJ2-1; D not resolved. The CDR3 is 15 residues long. CDR1 is SGHTA and CDR2 is FQGTGA in the germline V gene. V lost 4 bases and J 5 bases, leaving 15 bases between the germline ends. Here the CDR3 reads CASSSYNREDNEQFF. The CDR3 nucleotides read TGTGCCAGCAGCTCATATAACCGAGAAGACAATGAGCAGTTCTTC.

This clone came up once. CDR3 sequence reads: CASSNNGELFF. Written as DNA, the CDR3 is TGTGCCAGCAGCAATAACGGGGAGCTGTTTTTT. The rearrangement uses TRBV21-1 and TRBJ2-2; the table's D call, TRBD2, was not checked against the DNA. TRBV21-1 is a pseudogene locus. The CDR3 runs 11 residues.

This clone came up a few times. The genes are TRBV28 and TRBJ2-1; D is ambiguous. Trimming removed 3 bases at V and 7 bases at J, with 1 base between. The germline V gene has CDR1 MDHEN and CDR2 SYDVKM. This CDR3 comprises 10 residues. The CDR3 reads CASSLNEQFF. CDR3 in DNA: TGTGCCAGCAGTTTGAATGAGCAGTTCTTC.

The chain links TRBV5-6 to TRBJ1-5, with D perhaps matching TRBD1 (5 bases). Germline-derived CDR1 and CDR2 are SGHDT and YYEEEE. This CDR3 comprises 16 residues. V lost 0 bases, J lost 3 bases, and 13 bases lay in between. For the CDR3, the DNA is TGTGCCAGCAGCTTGGAGGGGCAGGGACCCAATCAGCCCCAGCATTTT. Translated: CASSLEGQGPNQPQHF.

V gene TRBV11-2 combines with J gene TRBJ2-7, with D uncertain. The CDR3 totals 14 residues. From germline, CDR1 is SGHAT and CDR2 FQNNGV. V was shortened by 5 bases and J by 2 bases, with 13 bases between the two germline ends. In nucleotides, the CDR3 is TGTGCCAGCAGCCTAGGATCGGGCCCCTACGAGCAGTACTTC. Its protein is CASSLGSGPYEQYF.

The gene calls are TRBV11-2 and TRBJ2-7; D ambiguous. Germline CDR1 SGHAT, CDR2 FQNNGV. V gave up 8 bases and J gave up 0 bases, with 17 bases separating them. The CDR3 is made up of 15 amino acids. In DNA form, the CDR3 reads TGTGCCAGCCGAATCGGCCCAGCGAGCTCCTACGAGCAGTACTTC. Translating it yields CASRIGPASSYEQYF.

This chain connects TRBV4-2 to TRBJ2-7; unclear D gene. V lost 3 bases and J 4 bases, leaving 19 bases between the germline ends. CDR1 and CDR2 from the germline V gene are LGHNA and YNFKEQ. The CDR3 runs to 16 residues. The CDR3 reads CASSQRPLVGFYEQYF. CDR3 sequence (DNA): TGTGCCAGCAGCCAGCGTCCGTTAGTAGGGTTTTACGAGCAGTACTTC.

V is TRBV5-1 and J is TRBJ2-5; no definite D call. The germline V and J ends were trimmed by 0 bases and 11 bases, with 11 bases remaining between them. Germline V gene sequence: CDR1 SGHRS, CDR2 YFSETQ. The CDR3 loop spans 12 amino acids. In DNA form, the CDR3 reads TGCGCCAGCAGCTTGGTTGGCAGAGAGCAGTACTTC. Amino acid sequence: CASSLVGREQYF.

The chain has TRBV4-1 and TRBJ1-2; D remains ambiguous. The germline V gene has CDR1 MGHRA and CDR2 YSYEKL. V was pared by 2 bases and J by 4 bases, with 8 bases between. The CDR3 spans 13 residues. The CDR3 sequence: CASSQITLYGYTF. DNA of the CDR3: TGCGCCAGCAGCCAAATAACCCTCTATGGCTACACCTTC.

This rearrangement joins TRBV10-3 to TRBJ2-7; 9 nucleotides line up with TRBD1. Germline V gene data show CDR1 as ENHRY and CDR2 as SYGVKD. V shed 1 base and J 3 bases; nucleotides not matched to a gene: 7. This CDR3 has 16 residues. The CDR3 sequence: CAISEWDRAAGYEQYF. The CDR3 DNA reads as TGTGCCATCAGTGAGTGGGACAGGGCGGCAGGCTACGAGCAGTACTTC.

There are a few counts of this clone. The chain carries TRBV4-3 and TRBJ1-2; unclear D gene. V was clipped by 1 base and J by 6 bases, with 12 bases between them. The germline V gene encodes CDR1 LGHNA and CDR2 YSLEER. The length of the CDR3 is 14 residues. CDR3 residues: CASSQGGWVHGYTF. The CDR3 DNA sequence: TGCGCCAGCAGCCAAGGAGGGTGGGTTCATGGCTACACCTTC.

This sequence joins TRBV6-1 and TRBJ2-5; TRBD1 matches at 9 bases. The CDR3 contains 17 residues. In germline, CDR1 is MNHNS, CDR2 SASEGT. Trimming at V came to 4 bases and at J to 2 bases, leaving 11 bases not matched to a gene. The CDR3 nucleotides read TGTGCCAGCAGTGGAGATACCGGGACAGGGCCACAAGAGACCCAGTACTTC. Translated: CASSGDTGTGPQETQYF.

This clone is termed medium-sized (0.01 to 0.1%). The chain employs TRBV2 and TRBJ1-1; D ambiguous. The germline V gene has CDR1 SNHLY and CDR2 FYNNEI. CDR3 length: 11 amino acids. The V end lost 7 bases, the J end lost 6 bases, and 9 bases lay between the germline ends. CDR3 amino acids: CASTEGAEAFF. CDR3 nucleotide sequence: TGTGCCAGCACGGAGGGCGCTGAAGCTTTCTTT.

J is TRBJ2-3 and V is TRBV7-9; a weak D match, TRBD1 (6 bases). The CDR3 consists of 14 residues. V lost 9 bases, J lost 2 bases, and 15 bases lay in between. The germline V gene encodes CDR1 SEHNR and CDR2 FQNEAQ (reference sequence). The CDR3 here is CASGTTNFTDTQYF. The CDR3 coding sequence is TGTGCCAGTGGGACAACGAATTTCACAGATACGCAGTATTTT.

This clone was seen more than once but under ten times. The V gene is TRBV13, the J gene TRBJ2-1; TRBD2 matches at 11 bases. The CDR3 loop spans 21 amino acids. Trimming cost V 1 base and J 4 bases; bases outside gene matches: 18. CDR1 is PRHDT, CDR2 FYEKMQ, per germline (reference sequence). This chain's CDR3 is CASSLDRAPAGLAGDYNEQFF. The CDR3 bases are TGTGCCAGCAGCTTAGACCGGGCGCCGGCTGGACTAGCGGGCGATTACAATGAGCAGTTCTTC.

This clone has only a few counts. The gene calls are TRBV7-9 and TRBJ2-5; D gene ambiguous. V lost 2 bases and J 2 bases, leaving 12 bases between the germline ends. The CDR3 runs 15 residues. Germline values: CDR1 SEHNR, CDR2 FQNEAQ (reference sequence). Here the CDR3 reads CASSLYGESQETQYF. CDR3 nucleotide sequence: TGTGCCAGCAGCTTATATGGGGAATCACAAGAGACCCAGTACTTC.

The V and J genes are TRBV27 and TRBJ1-1, with D possibly matching TRBD1 (5 bases). Trimming pared 5 bases from V and 1 base from J, leaving 8 bases between. Germline V CDR1 and CDR2: MNHEY, SMNVEV (reference sequence). This CDR3 spans 13 amino acids. CDR3 DNA: TGTGCCAGCAGTCCCGGGGGGAACACTGAAGCTTTCTTT. It is translated as CASSPGGNTEAFF.

This clone turned up a few times. The rearrangement uses TRBV5-1 and TRBJ1-2, with 8 bases matching TRBD1. The germline V gene has CDR1 SGHRS and CDR2 YFSETQ. The trim removed 1 base at V and 3 bases at J, leaving 5 bases unmatched. There are 15 residues in the CDR3. The CDR3 DNA reads TGCGCCAGCAGCTTGTTCCTGGGACAGGACTATGGCTACACCTTC. Protein sequence: CASSLFLGQDYGYTF.